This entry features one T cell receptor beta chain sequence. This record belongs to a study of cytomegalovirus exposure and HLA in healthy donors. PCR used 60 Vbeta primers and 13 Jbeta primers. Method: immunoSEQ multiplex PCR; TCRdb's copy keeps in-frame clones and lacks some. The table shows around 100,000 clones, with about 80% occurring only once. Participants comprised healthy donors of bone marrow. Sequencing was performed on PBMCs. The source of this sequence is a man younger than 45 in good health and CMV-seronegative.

The CDR3 is CASWAQADTEAFF. Written as DNA, the CDR3 is TGTGCCAGCTGGGCCCAAGCGGACACTGAAGCTTTCTTT. The rearrangement joins TRBV6-5 to TRBJ1-1; D is uncertain. CDR1 and CDR2 from the germline V gene are MNHEY and SVGAGI. CDR3 length: 13 residues. Trimming left V 8 bases short and J 3 bases short, with 13 bases between.